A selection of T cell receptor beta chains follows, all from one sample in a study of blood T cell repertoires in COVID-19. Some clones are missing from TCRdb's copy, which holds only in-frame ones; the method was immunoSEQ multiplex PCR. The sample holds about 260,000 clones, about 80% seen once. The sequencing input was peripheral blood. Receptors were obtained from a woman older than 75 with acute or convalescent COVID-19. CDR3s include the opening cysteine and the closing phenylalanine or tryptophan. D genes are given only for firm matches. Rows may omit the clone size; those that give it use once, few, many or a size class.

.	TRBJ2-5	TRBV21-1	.	CASSMWRRETQYF	TGTGCCAGCAGCATGTGGAGGCGGGAGACCCAGTACTTC
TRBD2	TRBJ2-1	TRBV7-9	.	CASSAWTSGLGGNEQFF	TGTGCCAGCAGCGCCTGGACTAGCGGGTTAGGAGGCAATGAGCAGTTCTTC
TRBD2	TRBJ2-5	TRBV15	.	CATSSDSGSQETQYF	TGTGCCACCAGCTCTGATAGCGGGAGTCAAGAGACCCAGTACTTC
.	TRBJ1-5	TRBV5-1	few	CASSPEGRDQPQHF	TGCGCCAGCAGCCCGGAAGGGAGGGACCAGCCCCAGCATTTT
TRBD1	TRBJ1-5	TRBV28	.	CASSPGTASNQPQHF	TGTGCCAGCAGCCCCGGGACAGCGAGCAATCAGCCCCAGCATTTT
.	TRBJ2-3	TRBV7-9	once	CASSSKRLWGDRTDTQYF	TGTGCCAGCAGCTCCAAGCGCCTTTGGGGGGACAGAACAGATACGCAGTATTTT
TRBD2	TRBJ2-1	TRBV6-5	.	CASTSGSSDEQFF	TGTGCCAGCACTAGCGGGAGTTCGGATGAGCAGTTCTTC
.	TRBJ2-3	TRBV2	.	CASSEILARSTDTQYF	TGTGCCAGCAGTGAAATCCTAGCGAGGAGCACAGATACGCAGTATTTT
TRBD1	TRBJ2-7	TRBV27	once	CASSSGTGGPYEQYF	TGTGCCAGCAGCTCGGGGACAGGGGGTCCCTACGAGCAGTACTTC
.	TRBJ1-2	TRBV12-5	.	CASGLGQNYGYTF	TGTGCTAGTGGTTTGGGACAGAACTATGGCTACACCTTC
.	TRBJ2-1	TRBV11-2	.	CASSPRGLRNNEQFF	TGTGCCAGCAGCCCTCGAGGGCTACGAAACAATGAGCAGTTCTTC
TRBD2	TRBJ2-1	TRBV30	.	CAWIGLAGVGEQFF	TGTGCCTGGATTGGGCTAGCGGGAGTTGGGGAGCAGTTCTTC
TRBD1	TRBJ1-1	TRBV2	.	CASRGTGLGTEAFF	TGTGCCAGCCGAGGGACAGGGCTCGGCACTGAAGCTTTCTTT
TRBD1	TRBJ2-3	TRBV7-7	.	CASSSLPGQGASGPPDTQYF	TGTGCTAGCAGCTCTCTCCCGGGACAGGGGGCATCCGGGCCACCAGATACGCAGTATTTT
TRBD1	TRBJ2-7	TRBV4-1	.	CASSQGQGFAYEQYF	TGCGCCAGCAGCCAAGGACAGGGATTCGCCTACGAGCAGTACTTC
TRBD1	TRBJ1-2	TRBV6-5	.	CASSYLGQASSGYTF	TGTGCCAGCAGTTACCTCGGACAGGCTTCTAGTGGCTACACCTTC